Sequencing of this T cell receptor (beta chain) was carried out in a study of cytomegalovirus exposure and HLA in healthy donors. Study conclusions and caveats: The likely explanation for a cluster of highly shared sequence variants was sequencing artifact. In an earlier analysis, most TCR beta V segments were productive about 90% or about 30% of the time. TCR beta V- and J-gene trimming was later associated with a missense DCLRE1C variant. Later findings reportedly placed an Asian-associated ancestry cluster below the approximately 700-donor mean for N-insertions.

V trimming: 5 bases; J trimming: 3 bases; junction bases outside the gene matches: 8. Per germline, CDR1 KGHSH and CDR2 LQKENI. The length of the CDR3 is 15 residues. About this clone: What it recognizes is unknown.

PCR used 60 Vbeta primers and 13 Jbeta primers. The data were produced by immunoSEQ multiplex PCR, yet TCRdb's version contains in-frame clones alone and is incomplete. The top ten hold 1.4% to 1.5% of the sample, which has about 150,000 clones, more than 60% seen once. Specimen: PBMCs. This TCR came from a woman aged 30 to 39 in good health and CMV-seropositive. J is TRBJ1-1 and V is TRBV18; TRBD1 matches at 8 bases. CDR3 DNA sequence: TGTGCCAGCTCATTCCAGGGGGCCTCGTACACTGAAGCTTTCTTT. Protein product: CASSFQGASYTEAFF.